This TCR beta chain was captured by sequencing in a study of cytomegalovirus exposure and HLA in healthy donors. With 7 bases removed from V and 4 bases from J, the gap between germline ends came to 13 bases. CDR1 MDHEN and CDR2 SYDVKM come from the germline V gene. The CDR3 covers 13 residues. Primers included in the PCR were 60 Vbeta and 13 Jbeta primers. This table comes from immunoSEQ multiplex PCR, and its TCRdb copy is limited to in-frame clones, with some not included. The table has around 180,000 clones, less than 85% seen once. The sample comprised PBMCs. V usage is TRBV28 and J usage is TRBJ1-1; D gene ambiguous. The TCR was taken from a boy younger than 10 in good health and CMV-seronegative. This CDR3 reads CASTLGRGTEAFF. The CDR3 DNA is TGTGCCAGCACCTTAGGACGGGGCACTGAAGCTTTCTTT. The whole variable domain, filled in from reference TRBV28 and TRBJ1-1, reads DVKVTQSSRYLVKRTGEKVFLECVQDMDHENMFWYRQDPGLGLRLIYFSYDVKMKEKGDIPEGYSVSREKKERFSLILESASTNQTSMYLCASTLGRGTEAFFGQGTRLTVV.